This record concerns one T cell receptor beta chain sequence. What it recognizes is unknown. This specimen belongs to a study of vaccination effects on CD4 cells after COVID-19. Study-level results: Whether induced by infection or by vaccine, clones showed marked clonal contraction late after vaccination.

At the end of 10 days of culture, CD4+ T cells were isolated. All vaccine recipients tested negative for nucleocapsid antibodies and had never contracted SARS-CoV-2 infection. Researchers swapped half the medium for IL-2 medium on both days 3 and 7. CDR3 length equals 15 residues. V was shortened by 5 bases and J by 5 bases, with 16 bases between the two germline ends. Germline V gives CDR1 SGHTA, CDR2 FQGNSA. Data came from immunoSEQ multiplex PCR; TCRdb stores just in-frame clones and leaves some out. The table has under 60,000 clones, approximately 61% seen once. The gene calls are TRBV7-2 and TRBJ2-1, with TRBD1 as a possible D gene (6 bases). Here the sequenced sample was CD4+ T cells from PBMCs cultured without peptide, taken before COVID-19 vaccination. The receptor was derived from a human donor who received a COVID-19 vaccine. CDR3 residues: CASSPQGIGNNEQFF. In nucleotides, the CDR3 is TGTGCCAGCAGCCCCCAGGGGATCGGGAACAATGAGCAGTTCTTC.